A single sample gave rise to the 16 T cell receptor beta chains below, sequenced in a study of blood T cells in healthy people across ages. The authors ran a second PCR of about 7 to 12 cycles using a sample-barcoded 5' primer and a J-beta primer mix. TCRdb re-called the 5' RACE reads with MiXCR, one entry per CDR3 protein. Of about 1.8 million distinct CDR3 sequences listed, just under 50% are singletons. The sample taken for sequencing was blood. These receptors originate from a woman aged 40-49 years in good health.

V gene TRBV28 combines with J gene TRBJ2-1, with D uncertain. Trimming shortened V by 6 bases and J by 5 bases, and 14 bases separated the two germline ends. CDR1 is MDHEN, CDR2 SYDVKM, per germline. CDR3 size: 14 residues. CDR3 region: CASRSGLSHNEQFF. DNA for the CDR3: TGTGCCAGCAGGTCAGGCCTTAGTCACAATGAGCAGTTCTTC.

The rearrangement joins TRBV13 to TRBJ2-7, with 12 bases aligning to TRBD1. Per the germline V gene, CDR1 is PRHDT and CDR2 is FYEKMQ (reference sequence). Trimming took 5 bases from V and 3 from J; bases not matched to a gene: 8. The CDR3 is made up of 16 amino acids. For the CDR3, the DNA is TGTGCCAGCAGCCATTGGGACAGGGGGCGAATCTACGAGCAGTACTTC. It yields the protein CASSHWDRGRIYEQYF.

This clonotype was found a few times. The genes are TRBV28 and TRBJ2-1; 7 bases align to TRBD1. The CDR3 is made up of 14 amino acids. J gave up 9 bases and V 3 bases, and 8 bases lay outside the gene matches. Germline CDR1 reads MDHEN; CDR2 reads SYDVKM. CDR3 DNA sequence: TGTGCCAGCAGTTTCCGAGGGGGCACTGGTGAGCAGTTCTTC. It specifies CASSFRGGTGEQFF.

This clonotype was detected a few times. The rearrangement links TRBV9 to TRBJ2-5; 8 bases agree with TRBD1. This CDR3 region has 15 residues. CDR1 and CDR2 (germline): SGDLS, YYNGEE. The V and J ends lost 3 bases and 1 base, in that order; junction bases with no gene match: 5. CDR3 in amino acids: CASSETGVSQETQYF. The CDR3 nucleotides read TGTGCCAGCAGCGAGACAGGGGTCTCCCAAGAGACCCAGTACTTC.

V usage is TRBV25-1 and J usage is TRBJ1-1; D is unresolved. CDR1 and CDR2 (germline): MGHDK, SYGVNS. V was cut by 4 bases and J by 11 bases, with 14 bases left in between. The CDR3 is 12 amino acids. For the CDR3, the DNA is TGTGCCAGCAGTGCCCTCCCGGGCCTCGCTTTCTTT. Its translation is CASSALPGLAFF.

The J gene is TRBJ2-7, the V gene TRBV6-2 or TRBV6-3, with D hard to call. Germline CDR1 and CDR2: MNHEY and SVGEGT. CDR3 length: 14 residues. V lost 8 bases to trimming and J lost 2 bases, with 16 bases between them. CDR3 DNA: TGTGCCAGCTCCTGGGCCGGAACCACCTACGAGCAGTACTTC. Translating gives CASSWAGTTYEQYF.

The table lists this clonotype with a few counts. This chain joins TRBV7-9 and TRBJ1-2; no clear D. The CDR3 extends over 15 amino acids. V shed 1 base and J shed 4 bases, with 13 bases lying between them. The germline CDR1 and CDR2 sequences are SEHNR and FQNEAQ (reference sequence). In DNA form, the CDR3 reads TGTGCCAGCAGCTTAGAGCGAGGGCCGGGCTATGGCTACACCTTC. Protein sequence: CASSLERGPGYGYTF.

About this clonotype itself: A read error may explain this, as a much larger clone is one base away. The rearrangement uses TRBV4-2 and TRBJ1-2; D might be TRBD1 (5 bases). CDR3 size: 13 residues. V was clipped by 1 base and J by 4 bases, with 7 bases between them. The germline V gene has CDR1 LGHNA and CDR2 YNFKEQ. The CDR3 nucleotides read TGTGCCAGCAGCCAAGTACAGGTCTATGGCTACACCTTC. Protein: CASSQVQVYGYTF.

The DNA for the CDR3 is TGTGCCAGCAGCCAAAGCCCCGGGACAGGGGCTAACTATGGCTACACCTTC. Protein sequence: CASSQSPGTGANYGYTF. The chain uses TRBV3-1 and TRBJ1-2, with TRBD1 matching over 10 bases. Germline CDR1 LGHDT, CDR2 YNNKEL (reference sequence). V lost 2 bases, J lost 0 bases, and 6 bases stayed unmatched. The CDR3 totals 17 residues.

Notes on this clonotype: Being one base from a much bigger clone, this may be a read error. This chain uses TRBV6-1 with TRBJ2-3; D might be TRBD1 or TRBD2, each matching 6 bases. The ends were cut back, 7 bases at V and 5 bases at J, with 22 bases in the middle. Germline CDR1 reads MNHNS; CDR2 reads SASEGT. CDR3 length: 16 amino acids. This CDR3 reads CASKGRGTIGIDTQYF. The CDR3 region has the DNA TGTGCCAGCAAGGGCCGGGGGACAATCGGCATAGATACGCAGTATTTT.

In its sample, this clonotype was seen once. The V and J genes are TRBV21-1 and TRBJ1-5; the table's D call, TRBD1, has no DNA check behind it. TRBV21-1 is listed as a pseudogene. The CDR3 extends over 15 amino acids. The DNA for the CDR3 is TGTGCCAGCAGAGCCGGACAGAGGGAAAATCAGCCCCAGCATTTT. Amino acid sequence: CASRAGQRENQPQHF.

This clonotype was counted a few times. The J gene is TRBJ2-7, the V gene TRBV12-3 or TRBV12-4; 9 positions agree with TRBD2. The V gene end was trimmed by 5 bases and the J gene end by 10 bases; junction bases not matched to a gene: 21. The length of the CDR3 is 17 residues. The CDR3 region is CASSPNGPSGAPGTQYF. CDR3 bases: TGTGCCAGCAGTCCCAACGGACCTAGCGGGGCCCCAGGAACCCAGTACTTC.

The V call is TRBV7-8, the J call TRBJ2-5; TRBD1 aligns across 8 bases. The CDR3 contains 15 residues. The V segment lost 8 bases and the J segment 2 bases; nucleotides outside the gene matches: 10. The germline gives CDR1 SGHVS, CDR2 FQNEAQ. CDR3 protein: CASWGTGPTQETQYF. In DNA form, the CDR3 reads TGTGCCAGCTGGGGGACAGGCCCAACACAAGAGACCCAGTACTTC.

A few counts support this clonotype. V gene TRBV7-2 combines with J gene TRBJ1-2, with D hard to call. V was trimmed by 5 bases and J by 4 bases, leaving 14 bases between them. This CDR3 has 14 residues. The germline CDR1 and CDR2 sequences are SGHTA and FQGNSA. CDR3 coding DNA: TGTGCCAGCAGCCCCGGTTTCGGTACCTATGGCTACACCTTC. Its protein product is CASSPGFGTYGYTF.

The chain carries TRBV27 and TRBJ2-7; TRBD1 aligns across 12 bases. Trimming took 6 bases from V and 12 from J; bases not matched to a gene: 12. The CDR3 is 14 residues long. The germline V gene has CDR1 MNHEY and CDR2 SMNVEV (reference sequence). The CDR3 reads CASRAGPGQGAVYF. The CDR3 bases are TGTGCCAGCAGGGCAGGTCCGGGACAGGGGGCGGTGTACTTC.

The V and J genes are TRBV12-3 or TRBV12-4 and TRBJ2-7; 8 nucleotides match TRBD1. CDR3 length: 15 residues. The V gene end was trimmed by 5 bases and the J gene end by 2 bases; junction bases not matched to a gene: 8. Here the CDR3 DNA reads TGTGCCAGCAGTGCTCGGGACAGGCCCACCTACGAGCAGTACTTC. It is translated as CASSARDRPTYEQYF.